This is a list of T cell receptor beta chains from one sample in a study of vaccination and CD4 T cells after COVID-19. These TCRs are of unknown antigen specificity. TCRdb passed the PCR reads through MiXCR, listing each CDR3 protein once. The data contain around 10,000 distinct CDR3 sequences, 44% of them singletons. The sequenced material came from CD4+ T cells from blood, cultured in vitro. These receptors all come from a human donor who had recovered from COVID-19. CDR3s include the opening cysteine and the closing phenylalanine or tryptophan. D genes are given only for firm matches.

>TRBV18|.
CASSAGYLNQPQHF
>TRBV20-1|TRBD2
CSATSGGHQADTQYF
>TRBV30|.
CAWTPPRGLGKNIQYF
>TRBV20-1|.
CSARALGDLTGSRTQYF
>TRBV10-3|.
CAISGTVNQPQHF
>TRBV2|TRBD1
CASSKDRGSGNTIYF
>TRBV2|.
CASRSNTEAFF
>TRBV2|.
CASRWRQEEKLFF
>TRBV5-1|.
CASSRGDSKETQYF
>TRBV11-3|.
CASRSEGGSTGELFF
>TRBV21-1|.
CASSKGFREQPQHF
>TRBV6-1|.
CASRMIRDGLQPQHF
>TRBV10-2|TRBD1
CASTPLGQGLRGISPLHF
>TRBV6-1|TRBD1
CASSRMQGANTEAFF
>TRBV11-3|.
CASSLHGETQYF
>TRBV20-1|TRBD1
CSARTGGENEQFF
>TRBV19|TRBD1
CASSIRGQDGNTIYF
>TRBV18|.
CASSPGAGERFTF
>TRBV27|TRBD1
CASSPQYYGTGDSGANVLTF
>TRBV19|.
CASSTAGTVYNSPLHF
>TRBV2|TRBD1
CASSDRTGLLNQPQHF
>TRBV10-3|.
CAISGPGNYGYTF
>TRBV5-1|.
CASSLAGWDSPLHF
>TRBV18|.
CASSPTRDGWTEAFF
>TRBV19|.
CASSISGETDTQYF
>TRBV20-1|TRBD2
CSATTGLAGTKNIQYF
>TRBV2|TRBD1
CASSDWTGTDPLHF
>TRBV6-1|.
CASRKQGMAEKLFF